This T cell receptor beta chain stems from a study of CD8 T cells in Susac syndrome. The CDR3 loop spans 15 amino acids. Germline values: CDR1 SGDLS, CDR2 YYNGEE. V dropped 4 bases and J dropped 1; count of bases not matched to a gene: 6. Sequencing targeted TCR beta in T cells from blood (CD8+ and CD4+). The multiple sclerosis control group was made up of treatment-naive patients with stable or active relapsing-remitting disease. The CD8+ and CD4+ T cells were isolated magnetically using a negative isolation approach, whereas the TEMRA cells were enriched by FACS. The authors reverse transcribed roughly 0.5 to 1 ug RNA with random hexamers. It was immunoSEQ multiplex PCR that amplified TCR beta CDR3 across 54 Vbeta and 13 Jbeta. MiXCR, run by TCRdb on the immunoSEQ multiplex PCR reads, gives a single entry per CDR3 protein. The sample shows some 150,000 distinct CDR3 sequences, over 85% of them seen only once.

The sequenced sample consisted of CD8+ T cells from PBMCs. V usage is TRBV9 and J usage is TRBJ2-3; 7 positions match TRBD1. This TCR came from a human donor with multiple sclerosis. CDR3 region: CASSPRDSGTDTQYF. The CDR3 DNA sequence: TGTGCCAGCAGCCCACGGGACAGCGGCACAGATACGCAGTATTTT. The full variable domain, its missing parts supplied by reference TRBV9 and TRBJ2-3, is DSGVTQTPKHLITATGQRVTLRCSPRSGDLSVYWYQQSLDQGLQFLIQYYNGEERAKGNILERFSAQQFPDLHSELNLSSLELGDSALYFCASSPRDSGTDTQYFGPGTRLTVL.